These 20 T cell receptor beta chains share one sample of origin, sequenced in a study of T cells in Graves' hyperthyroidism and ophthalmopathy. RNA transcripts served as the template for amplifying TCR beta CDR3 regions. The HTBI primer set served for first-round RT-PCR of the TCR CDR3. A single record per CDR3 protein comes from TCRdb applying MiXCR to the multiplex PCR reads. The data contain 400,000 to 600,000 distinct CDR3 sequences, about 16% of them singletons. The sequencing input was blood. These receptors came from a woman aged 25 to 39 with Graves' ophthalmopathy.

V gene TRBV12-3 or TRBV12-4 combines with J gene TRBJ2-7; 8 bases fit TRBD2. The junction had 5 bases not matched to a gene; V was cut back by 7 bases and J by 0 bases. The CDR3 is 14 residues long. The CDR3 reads CASILAGRSYEQYF. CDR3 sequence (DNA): TGTGCCAGCATCCTAGCGGGCCGCTCCTACGAGCAGTACTTC.

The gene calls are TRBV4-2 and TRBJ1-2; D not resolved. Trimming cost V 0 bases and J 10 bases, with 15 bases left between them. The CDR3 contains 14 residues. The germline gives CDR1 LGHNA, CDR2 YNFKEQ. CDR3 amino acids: CASSQDRQVLDYTF. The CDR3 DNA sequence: TGTGCCAGCAGCCAAGATCGGCAGGTCCTTGACTACACCTTC.

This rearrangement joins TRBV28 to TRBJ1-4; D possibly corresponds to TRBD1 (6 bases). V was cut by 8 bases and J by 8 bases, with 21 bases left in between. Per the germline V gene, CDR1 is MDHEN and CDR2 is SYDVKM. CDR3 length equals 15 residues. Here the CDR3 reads CASGEIWQGREKLFF. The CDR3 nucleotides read TGTGCCAGCGGAGAGATTTGGCAGGGGAGGGAAAAACTGTTTTTT.

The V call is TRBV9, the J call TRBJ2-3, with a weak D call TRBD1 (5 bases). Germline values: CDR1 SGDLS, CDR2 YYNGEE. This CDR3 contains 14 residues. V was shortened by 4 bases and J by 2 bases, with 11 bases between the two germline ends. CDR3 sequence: CASSLEGDTDTQYF. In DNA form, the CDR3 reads TGTGCCAGCAGCCTCGAAGGGGACACAGATACGCAGTATTTT.

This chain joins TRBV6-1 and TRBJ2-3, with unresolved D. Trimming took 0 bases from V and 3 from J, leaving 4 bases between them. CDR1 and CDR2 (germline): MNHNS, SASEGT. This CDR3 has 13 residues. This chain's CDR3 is CASSEAGTDTQYF. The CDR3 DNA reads TGTGCCAGCAGTGAAGCGGGGACAGATACGCAGTATTTT.

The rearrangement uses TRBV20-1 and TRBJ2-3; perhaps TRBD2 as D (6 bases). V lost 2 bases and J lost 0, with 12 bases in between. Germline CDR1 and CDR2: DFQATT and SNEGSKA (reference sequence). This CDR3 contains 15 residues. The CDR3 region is CSARRGLPSTDTQYF. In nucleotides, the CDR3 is TGCAGTGCTAGACGGGGACTCCCTAGCACAGATACGCAGTATTTT.

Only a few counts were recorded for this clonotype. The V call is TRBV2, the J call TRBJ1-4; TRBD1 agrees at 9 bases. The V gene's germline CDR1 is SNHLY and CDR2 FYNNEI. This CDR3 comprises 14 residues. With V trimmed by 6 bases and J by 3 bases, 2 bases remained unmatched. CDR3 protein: CASRQGAPNEKLFF. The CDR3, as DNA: TGTGCCAGCAGACAGGGGGCGCCTAATGAAAAACTGTTTTTT.

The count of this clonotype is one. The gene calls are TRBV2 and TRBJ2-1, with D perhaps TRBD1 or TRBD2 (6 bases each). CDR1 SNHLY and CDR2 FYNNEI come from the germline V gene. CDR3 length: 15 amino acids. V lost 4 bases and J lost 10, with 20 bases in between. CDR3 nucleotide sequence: TGTGCCAGCAGTGTGACTAGAGGGGGTAGCGGCGAGCAGTTCTTC. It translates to CASSVTRGGSGEQFF.

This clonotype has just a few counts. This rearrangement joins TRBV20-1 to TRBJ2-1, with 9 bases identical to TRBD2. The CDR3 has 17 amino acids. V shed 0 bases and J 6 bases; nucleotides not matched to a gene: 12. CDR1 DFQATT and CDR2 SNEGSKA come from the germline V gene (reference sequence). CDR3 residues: CSARDRAGGSGGNEQFF. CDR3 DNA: TGCAGTGCTAGAGATCGCGCGGGAGGGTCGGGGGGCAATGAGCAGTTCTTC.

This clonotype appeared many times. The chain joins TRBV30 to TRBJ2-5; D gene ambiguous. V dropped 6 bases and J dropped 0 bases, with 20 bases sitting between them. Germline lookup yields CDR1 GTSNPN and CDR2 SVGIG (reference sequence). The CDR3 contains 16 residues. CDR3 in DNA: TGTGCCTGTCTGGTACTCTTGCGGACGTACCAAGAGACCCAGTACTTC. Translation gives CACLVLLRTYQETQYF.

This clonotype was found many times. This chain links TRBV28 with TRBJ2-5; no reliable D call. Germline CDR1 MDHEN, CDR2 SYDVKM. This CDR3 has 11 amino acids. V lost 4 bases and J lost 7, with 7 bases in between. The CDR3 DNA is TGTGCCAGCAGTTCCCTCCGGACCCAGTACTTC. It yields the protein CASSSLRTQYF.

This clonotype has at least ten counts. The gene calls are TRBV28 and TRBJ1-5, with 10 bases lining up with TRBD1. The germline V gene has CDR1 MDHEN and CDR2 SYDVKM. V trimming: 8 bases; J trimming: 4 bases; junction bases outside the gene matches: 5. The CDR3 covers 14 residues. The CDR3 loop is CASGGQGLNQPQHF. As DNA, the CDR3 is TGTGCCAGCGGGGGACAGGGGTTGAATCAGCCCCAGCATTTT.

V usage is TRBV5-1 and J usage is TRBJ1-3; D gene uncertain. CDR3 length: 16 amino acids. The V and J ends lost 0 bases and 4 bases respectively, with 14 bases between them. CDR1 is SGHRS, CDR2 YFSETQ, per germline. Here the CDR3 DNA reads TGCGCCAGCAGCTTGGCAGGAGGTGGTTCCGGAAACACCATATATTTT. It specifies CASSLAGGGSGNTIYF.

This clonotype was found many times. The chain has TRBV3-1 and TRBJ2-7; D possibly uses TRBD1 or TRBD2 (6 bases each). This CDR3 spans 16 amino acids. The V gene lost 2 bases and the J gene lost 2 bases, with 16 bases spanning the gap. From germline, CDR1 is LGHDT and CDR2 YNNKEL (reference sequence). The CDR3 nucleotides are TGTGCCAGCAGCCAATCTCCGGGGGACACCACCTACGAGCAGTACTTC. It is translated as CASSQSPGDTTYEQYF.

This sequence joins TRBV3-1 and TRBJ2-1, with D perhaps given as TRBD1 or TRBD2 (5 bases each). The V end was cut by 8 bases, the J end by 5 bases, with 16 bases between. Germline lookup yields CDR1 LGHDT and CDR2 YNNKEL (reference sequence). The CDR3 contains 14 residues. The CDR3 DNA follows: TGTGCCAGCGGGTTTCGAGGGACCGACAATGAGCAGTTCTTC. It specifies CASGFRGTDNEQFF.

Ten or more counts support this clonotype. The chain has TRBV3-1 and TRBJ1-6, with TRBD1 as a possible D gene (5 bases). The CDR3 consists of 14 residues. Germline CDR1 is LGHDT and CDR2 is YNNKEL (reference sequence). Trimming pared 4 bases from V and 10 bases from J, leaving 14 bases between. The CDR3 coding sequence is TGTGCCAGCAGCCTCAAACCCGGGACCTCACCCCTCCACTTT. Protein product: CASSLKPGTSPLHF.

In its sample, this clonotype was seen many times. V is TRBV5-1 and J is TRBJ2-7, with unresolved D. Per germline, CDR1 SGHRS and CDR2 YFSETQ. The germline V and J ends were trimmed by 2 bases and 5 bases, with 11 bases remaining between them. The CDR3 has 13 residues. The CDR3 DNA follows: TGCGCCAGCAGCTTTTCCTTCCCCAACGAGCAGTACTTC. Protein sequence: CASSFSFPNEQYF.

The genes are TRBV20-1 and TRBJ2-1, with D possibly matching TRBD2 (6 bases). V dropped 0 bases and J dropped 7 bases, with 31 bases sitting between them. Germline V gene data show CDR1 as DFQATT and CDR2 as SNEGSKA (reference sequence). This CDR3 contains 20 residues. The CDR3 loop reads CSARDREFLTRAGRINEQFF. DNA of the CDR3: TGCAGTGCTAGAGATCGGGAGTTCCTTACGAGGGCGGGAAGGATAAATGAGCAGTTCTTC.

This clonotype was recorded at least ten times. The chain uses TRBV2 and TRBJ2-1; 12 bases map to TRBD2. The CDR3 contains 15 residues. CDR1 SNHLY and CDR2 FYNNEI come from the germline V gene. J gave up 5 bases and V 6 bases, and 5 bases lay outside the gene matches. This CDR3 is CASRPTSGSDNEQFF. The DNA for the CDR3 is TGTGCCAGCAGGCCGACTAGCGGGAGTGACAATGAGCAGTTCTTC.

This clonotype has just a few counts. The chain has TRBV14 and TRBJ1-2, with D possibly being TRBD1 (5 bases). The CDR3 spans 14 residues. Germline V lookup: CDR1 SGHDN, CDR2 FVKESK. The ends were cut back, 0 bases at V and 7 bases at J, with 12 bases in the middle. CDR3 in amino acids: CASSQEARGSGYTF. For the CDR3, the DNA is TGTGCCAGCAGCCAAGAGGCTAGGGGAAGTGGCTACACCTTC.